Listed below are T cell receptor beta chains from one sample, sequenced in a study of T-cell memory formation after mild COVID-19. One entry per CDR3 protein, called by TCRdb with MiXCR from the 5' RACE reads. The table includes fewer than 450,000 distinct CDR3 sequences, 24% detected once. Sample: PBMCs or a T cell subset sorted from them (not recorded which). The receptor source for this set is an adult woman who had mild COVID-19 (a few samples of this study predate the infection). Cell type and time point are not known. The CDR3 runs from the conserved cysteine through the conserved F or W. The order of the fields is J gene, clone size, D gene, V gene, CDR3 protein, CDR3 DNA. The D gene is left open where the match is weak. Only part of the rows carry a size: once, few, many, or a class if the clone is expanded.

j_gene: TRBJ2-3; abundance: .; d_gene: .; v_gene: TRBV20-1; CDR3aa: CSARRDGVRGTQYF; CDR3nt: TGCAGTGCTAGACGAGACGGGGTGAGGGGAACGCAGTATTTT
j_gene: TRBJ2-3; abundance: few; d_gene: .; v_gene: TRBV7-3; CDR3aa: CASSYSLADTQYF; CDR3nt: TGTGCCAGCAGCTATTCCCTAGCGGATACGCAGTATTTT
j_gene: TRBJ2-7; abundance: once; d_gene: .; v_gene: TRBV20-1; CDR3aa: CSVPDIREQYF; CDR3nt: TGCAGTGTCCCGGACATTCGCGAGCAGTACTTC
j_gene: TRBJ2-7; abundance: .; d_gene: .; v_gene: TRBV5-6; CDR3aa: CASSLVRNYEQYF; CDR3nt: TGTGCCAGCAGCTTGGTTCGGAACTACGAGCAGTACTTC
j_gene: TRBJ2-7; abundance: .; d_gene: TRBD1; v_gene: TRBV5-6; CDR3aa: CASSLAGQGVDEQYF; CDR3nt: TGTGCCAGCAGCTTGGCAGGACAGGGGGTTGACGAGCAGTACTTC
j_gene: TRBJ2-7; abundance: .; d_gene: TRBD2; v_gene: TRBV6-4; CDR3aa: CASSDEREYSHEQYF; CDR3nt: TGTGCCAGCAGTGATGAGCGGGAGTACTCCCACGAGCAGTACTTC
j_gene: TRBJ2-4; abundance: .; d_gene: .; v_gene: TRBV10-3; CDR3aa: CAISAKPPTEVVIQYF; CDR3nt: TGTGCCATCAGTGCAAAACCCCCGACAGAAGTGGTCATTCAGTACTTC
j_gene: TRBJ2-5; abundance: few; d_gene: TRBD1; v_gene: TRBV11-3; CDR3aa: CASSSGQGREETQYF; CDR3nt: TGTGCCAGCAGCTCGGGACAGGGGAGAGAGGAGACCCAGTACTTC
j_gene: TRBJ1-4; abundance: .; d_gene: TRBD1; v_gene: TRBV6-5; CDR3aa: CASSQGQGIEKLFF; CDR3nt: TGTGCCAGCAGCCAAGGACAGGGTATTGAAAAACTGTTTTTT
j_gene: TRBJ1-4; abundance: .; d_gene: TRBD1; v_gene: TRBV4-3; CDR3aa: CASSLWGPGTGQEKLFF; CDR3nt: TGCGCCAGCAGCCTTTGGGGTCCCGGGACAGGGCAAGAAAAACTGTTTTTT
j_gene: TRBJ2-7; abundance: .; d_gene: .; v_gene: TRBV15; CDR3aa: CATSREPRLVGGWDEQYF; CDR3nt: TGTGCCACCAGCAGAGAACCACGGCTAGTTGGGGGGTGGGACGAGCAGTACTTC
j_gene: TRBJ1-1; abundance: .; d_gene: .; v_gene: TRBV14; CDR3aa: CASSHGQFFAEAFF; CDR3nt: TGTGCCAGCAGCCACGGACAGTTTTTTGCTGAAGCTTTCTTT
j_gene: TRBJ2-3; abundance: .; d_gene: TRBD2; v_gene: TRBV27; CDR3aa: CASSFRRVGGSALLDTQYF; CDR3nt: TGTGCCAGCAGTTTTCGCCGGGTGGGCGGGAGCGCCCTTCTAGATACGCAGTATTTT
j_gene: TRBJ2-1; abundance: few; d_gene: TRBD2; v_gene: TRBV7-9; CDR3aa: CASRGRESYLDEQFF; CDR3nt: TGTGCCAGCAGGGGGCGGGAGTCGTATTTGGATGAGCAGTTCTTC
j_gene: TRBJ1-2; abundance: few; d_gene: .; v_gene: TRBV7-8; CDR3aa: CASSLKGDNYGYTF; CDR3nt: TGTGCCAGCAGCTTAAAGGGAGATAACTATGGCTACACCTTC